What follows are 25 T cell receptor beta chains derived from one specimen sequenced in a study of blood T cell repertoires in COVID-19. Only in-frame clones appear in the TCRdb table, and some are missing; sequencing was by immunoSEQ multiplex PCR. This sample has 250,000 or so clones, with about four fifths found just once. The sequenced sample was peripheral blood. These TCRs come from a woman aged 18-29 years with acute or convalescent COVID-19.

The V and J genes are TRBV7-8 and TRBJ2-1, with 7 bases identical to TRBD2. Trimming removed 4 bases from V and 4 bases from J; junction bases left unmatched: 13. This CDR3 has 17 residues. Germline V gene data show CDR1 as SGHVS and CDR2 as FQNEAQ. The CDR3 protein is CASSSGIGLAAYNEQFF. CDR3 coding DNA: TGTGCCAGCAGCTCAGGCATTGGTCTAGCGGCTTACAATGAGCAGTTCTTC.

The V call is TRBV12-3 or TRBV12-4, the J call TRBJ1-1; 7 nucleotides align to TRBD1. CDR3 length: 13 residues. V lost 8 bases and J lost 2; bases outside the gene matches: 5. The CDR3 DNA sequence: TGTGCCAGCGGAACAGGGGCCAACACTGAAGCTTTCTTT. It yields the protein CASGTGANTEAFF.

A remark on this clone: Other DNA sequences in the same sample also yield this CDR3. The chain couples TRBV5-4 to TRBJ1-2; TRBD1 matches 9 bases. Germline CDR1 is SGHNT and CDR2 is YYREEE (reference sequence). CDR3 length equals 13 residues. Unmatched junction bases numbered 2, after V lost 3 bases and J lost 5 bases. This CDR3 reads CASSSGQGYGYTF. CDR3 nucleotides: TGTGCCAGCAGCTCGGGACAGGGATATGGCTACACCTTC.

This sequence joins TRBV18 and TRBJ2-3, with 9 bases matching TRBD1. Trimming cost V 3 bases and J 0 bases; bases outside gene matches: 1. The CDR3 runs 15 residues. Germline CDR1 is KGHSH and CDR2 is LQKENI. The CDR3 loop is CASSPGTGSTDTQYF. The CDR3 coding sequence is TGTGCCAGCTCACCCGGGACAGGGAGCACAGATACGCAGTATTTT. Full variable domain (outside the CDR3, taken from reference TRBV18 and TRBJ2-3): NAGVMQNPRHLVRRRGQEARLRCSPMKGHSHVYWYRQLPEEGLKFMVYLQKENIIDESGMPKERFSAEFPKEGPSILRIQQVVRGDSAAYFCASSPGTGSTDTQYFGPGTRLTVL.

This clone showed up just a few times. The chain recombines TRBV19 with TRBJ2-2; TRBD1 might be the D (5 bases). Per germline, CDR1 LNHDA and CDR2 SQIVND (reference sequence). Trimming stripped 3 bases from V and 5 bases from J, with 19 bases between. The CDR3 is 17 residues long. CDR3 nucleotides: TGTGCCAGTAGTATGGGGTTTGTTGGGGCAGCGACCGGGGAGCTGTTTTTT. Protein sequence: CASSMGFVGAATGELFF.

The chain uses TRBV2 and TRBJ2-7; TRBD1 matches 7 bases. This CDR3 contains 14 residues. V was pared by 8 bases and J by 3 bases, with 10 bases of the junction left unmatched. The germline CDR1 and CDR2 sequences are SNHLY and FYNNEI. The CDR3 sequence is CASLRGLSSYEQYF. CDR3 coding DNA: TGTGCCAGCCTGAGGGGGCTTTCGAGCTACGAGCAGTACTTC.

The DNA of the CDR3 is TGTGCCAGCAGCTTGGGGACAGCCGTCCGCTACACCTTC. This translates into CASSLGTAVRYTF. V gene TRBV5-6 combines with J gene TRBJ1-2; a possible D gene is TRBD1 (6 bases). V lost 0 bases, J lost 9 bases, and 12 bases lay in between. The CDR3 covers 13 residues. Germline assignment: CDR1 SGHDT and CDR2 YYEEEE.

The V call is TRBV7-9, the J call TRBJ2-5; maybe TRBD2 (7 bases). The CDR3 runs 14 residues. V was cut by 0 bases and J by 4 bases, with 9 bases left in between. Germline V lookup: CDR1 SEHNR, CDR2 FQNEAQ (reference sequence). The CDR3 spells CASSLAGGGETQYF. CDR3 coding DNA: TGTGCCAGCAGCTTAGCGGGAGGGGGAGAGACCCAGTACTTC.

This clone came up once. The CDR3 DNA reads as TGCGCCAGCAGCTTGGCCCGGGAATCAACCTCCTACAATGAGCAGTTCTTC. Translation gives CASSLARESTSYNEQFF. The chain couples TRBV5-1 to TRBJ2-1; possible D gene TRBD2, 5 bases. CDR1 is SGHRS, CDR2 YFSETQ, per germline. CDR3 size: 17 residues. Trimming pared 0 bases from V and 0 bases from J, leaving 13 bases between.

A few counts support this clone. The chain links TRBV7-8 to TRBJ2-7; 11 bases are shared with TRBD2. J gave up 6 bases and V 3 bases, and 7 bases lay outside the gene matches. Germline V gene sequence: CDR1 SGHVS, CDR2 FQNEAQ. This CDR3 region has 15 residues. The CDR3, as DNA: TGTGCCAGCAGCTTCTCACTAGCGGGAGTTTTCGAGCAGTACTTC. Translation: CASSFSLAGVFEQYF.

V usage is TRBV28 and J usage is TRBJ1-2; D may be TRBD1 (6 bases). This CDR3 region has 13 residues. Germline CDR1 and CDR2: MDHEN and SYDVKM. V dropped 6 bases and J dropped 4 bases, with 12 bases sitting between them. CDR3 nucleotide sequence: TGTGCCAGCAGACAAACAGGGTTCTATGGCTACACCTTC. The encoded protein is CASRQTGFYGYTF.

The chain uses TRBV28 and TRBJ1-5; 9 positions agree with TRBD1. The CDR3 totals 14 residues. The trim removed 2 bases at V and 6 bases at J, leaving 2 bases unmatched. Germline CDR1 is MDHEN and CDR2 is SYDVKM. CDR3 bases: TGTGCCAGCAGTTTAGCGGGACAGGGTCAGCCCCAGCATTTT. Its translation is CASSLAGQGQPQHF.

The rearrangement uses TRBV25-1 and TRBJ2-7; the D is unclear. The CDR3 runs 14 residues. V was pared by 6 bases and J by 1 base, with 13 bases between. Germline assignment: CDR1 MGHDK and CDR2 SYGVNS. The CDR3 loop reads CASSASGRSYEQYF. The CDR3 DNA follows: TGTGCCAGCAGCGCCTCGGGTCGTTCCTACGAGCAGTACTTC.

Here the CDR3 reads CASEVDRLYEQYF. The CDR3 DNA is TGTGCCAGCGAGGTTGACAGACTTTACGAGCAGTACTTC. The genes are TRBV6-5 and TRBJ2-7; possibly TRBD1 for D (5 bases). CDR3 size: 13 residues. Per germline, CDR1 MNHEY and CDR2 SVGAGI. V lost 8 bases and J lost 4, with 15 bases in between.

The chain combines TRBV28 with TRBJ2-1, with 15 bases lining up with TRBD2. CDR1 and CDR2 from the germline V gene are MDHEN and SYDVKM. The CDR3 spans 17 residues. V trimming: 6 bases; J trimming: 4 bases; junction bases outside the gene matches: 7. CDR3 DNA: TGTGCCAGCAGACTGGCGGGACTAGCGGGAGGATACAATGAGCAGTTCTTC. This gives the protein CASRLAGLAGGYNEQFF.

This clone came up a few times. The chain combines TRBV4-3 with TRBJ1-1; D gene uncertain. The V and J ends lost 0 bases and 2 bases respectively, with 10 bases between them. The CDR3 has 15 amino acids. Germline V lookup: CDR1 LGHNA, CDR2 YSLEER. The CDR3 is CASSQDGRLNTEAFF. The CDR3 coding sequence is TGCGCCAGCAGCCAAGATGGCAGGTTAAACACTGAAGCTTTCTTT.

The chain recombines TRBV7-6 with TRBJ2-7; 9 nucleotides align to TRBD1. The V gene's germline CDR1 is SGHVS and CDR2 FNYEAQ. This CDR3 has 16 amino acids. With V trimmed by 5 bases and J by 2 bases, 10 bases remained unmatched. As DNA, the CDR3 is TGTGCCAGCAGCCTCCGAGCCGGGACAGGGACCTACGAGCAGTACTTC. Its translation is CASSLRAGTGTYEQYF.

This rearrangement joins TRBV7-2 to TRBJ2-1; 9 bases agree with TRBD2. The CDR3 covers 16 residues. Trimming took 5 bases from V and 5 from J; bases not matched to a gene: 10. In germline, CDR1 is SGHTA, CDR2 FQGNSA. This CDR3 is CASSLNIGLANNEQFF. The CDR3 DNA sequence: TGTGCCAGCAGCCTTAATATCGGACTAGCGAACAATGAGCAGTTCTTC.

The CDR3 protein is CASALRETQYF. The CDR3 DNA follows: TGTGCCAGCGCGCTCCGGGAGACCCAGTACTTC. The genes are TRBV25-1 and TRBJ2-5; D is unresolved. Germline loops: CDR1 MGHDK, CDR2 SYGVNS. The CDR3 is 11 amino acids. The ends were cut back, 8 bases at V and 5 bases at J, with 9 bases in the middle.

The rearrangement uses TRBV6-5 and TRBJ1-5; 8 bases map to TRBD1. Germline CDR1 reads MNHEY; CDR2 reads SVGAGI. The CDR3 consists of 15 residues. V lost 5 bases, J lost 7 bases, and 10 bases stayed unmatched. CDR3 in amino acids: CASSRDRFEGQPQHF. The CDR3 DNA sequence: TGTGCCAGCAGTAGGGACAGGTTTGAGGGGCAGCCCCAGCATTTT.

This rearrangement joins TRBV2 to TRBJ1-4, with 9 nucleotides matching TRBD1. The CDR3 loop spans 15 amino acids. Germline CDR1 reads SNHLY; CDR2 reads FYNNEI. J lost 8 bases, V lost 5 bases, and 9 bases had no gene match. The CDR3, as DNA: TGTGCCAGCAGTTACTTCCGGGACAGGGTAGAAAAACTGTTTTTT. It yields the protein CASSYFRDRVEKLFF.

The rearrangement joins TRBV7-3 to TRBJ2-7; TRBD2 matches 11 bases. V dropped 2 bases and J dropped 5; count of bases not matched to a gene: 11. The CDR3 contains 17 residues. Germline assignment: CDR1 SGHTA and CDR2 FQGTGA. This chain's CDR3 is CASSLGGTSGQANEQYF. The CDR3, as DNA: TGTGCCAGCAGCTTAGGTGGGACTAGCGGCCAAGCAAACGAGCAGTACTTC.

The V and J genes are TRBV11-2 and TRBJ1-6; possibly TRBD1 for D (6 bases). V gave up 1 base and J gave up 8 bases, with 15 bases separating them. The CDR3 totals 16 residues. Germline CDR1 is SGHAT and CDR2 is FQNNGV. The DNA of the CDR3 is TGTGCCAGCAGCTTAGGTTGGGGGCCCAACGATTCACCCCTCCACTTT. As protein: CASSLGWGPNDSPLHF.

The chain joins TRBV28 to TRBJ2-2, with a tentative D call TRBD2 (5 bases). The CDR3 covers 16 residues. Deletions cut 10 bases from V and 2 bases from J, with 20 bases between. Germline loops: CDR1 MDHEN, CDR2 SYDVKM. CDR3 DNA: TGTGCCATCCTTCGGTCAGGACTCGCTAACACCGGGGAGCTGTTTTTT. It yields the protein CAILRSGLANTGELFF.

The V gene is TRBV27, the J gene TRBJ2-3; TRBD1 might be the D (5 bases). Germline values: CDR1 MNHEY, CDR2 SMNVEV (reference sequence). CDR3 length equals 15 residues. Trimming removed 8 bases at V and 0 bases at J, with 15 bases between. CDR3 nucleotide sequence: TGTGCCAGCCGACCAGACAGCTCAAGCACAGATACGCAGTATTTT. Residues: CASRPDSSSTDTQYF.